This T cell receptor beta chain was captured by sequencing in a study of regulatory T cells in long-lasting Graves disease. The overall study: Persistence in Graves' disease denoted antithyroid drug use beyond 5 years alongside positive TSH receptor antibodies. The study's findings and limits: Favored gene segments in persistent disease were TRBV28, TRBJ1-2 and TRBJ2-5.

The time point here: persistent/refractory GD, antithyroid drugs over 5 years with positive TRAb. PBMC-derived RNA was used for the TCR library. This clonotype was recorded at least ten times. Its matching antigen is unknown. The germline V gene has CDR1 MDHEN and CDR2 SYDVKM. Trimming cost V 2 bases and J 1 base, with 8 bases left between them. The CDR3 runs to 14 residues. In building TCR beta libraries, iRepertoire HTBI primers were used together with Arm-PCR of CDR3 regions. A single record per CDR3 protein comes from TCRdb applying MiXCR to the multiplex PCR reads. Found here are roughly 300,000 distinct CDR3 sequences, roughly a fifth of them singletons; the top ten hold around 50%.

This specimen consisted of peripheral blood mononuclear cells (PBMCs), obtained when the disease was refractory, from a patient treated with antithyroid drugs. The V and J genes are TRBV28 and TRBJ1-1; unclear D gene. The sequence came from a female donor with Graves disease. This CDR3 reads CASSLRLSNTEAFF. CDR3 coding DNA: TGTGCCAGCAGTTTAAGGTTATCGAACACTGAAGCTTTCTTT.